This TCR beta chain is drawn from a study of response to subunit inactivated influenza vaccine. General observations from the study: A suggestion made by the authors is that each seasonal influenza vaccination recruits few new T cells.

This clonotype was counted many times. Its cognate antigen is unknown. One entry per CDR3 protein, called by TCRdb with MiXCR from the RT-PCR reads. Among about 480,000 distinct CDR3 sequences listed, over 10% were seen once. This CDR3 comprises 12 residues. Between the trimmed V and J ends, which lost 6 bases and 1 base, there was a span of 9 bases. Germline CDR1 reads DFQATT; CDR2 reads SNEGSKA (reference sequence). The clonotype was recovered from a man aged 50 or older who received an inactivated influenza vaccine. Sequencing was performed on PBMCs from blood, taken about 6 weeks after vaccination. The chain has TRBV20-1 and TRBJ2-5; D is possibly TRBD2 (6 bases). CDR3: CSARGGQETQYF. The CDR3 DNA reads TGCAGTGCCCGGGGAGGCCAAGAGACCCAGTACTTC.